This T cell receptor beta chain was observed in a study of blood T cell repertoires in COVID-19. CDR3 length: 15 residues. Germline V gives CDR1 MNHNY, CDR2 SVGAGI (reference sequence). J was trimmed by 6 bases and V by 4 bases; bases with no gene match: 4. Assay: immunoSEQ multiplex PCR; the TCRdb copy retains only in-frame clones and omits some. Here the sample spans about 390,000 clones, around 87% being singletons. The source is an older woman with COVID-19, enrolled during active disease. This rearrangement joins TRBV6-6 to TRBJ1-6, with 9 bases lining up with TRBD1. The specimen was peripheral blood. The DNA of the CDR3 is TGTGCCAGCAGTTCCGGACAGGGGATTAATTCACCCCTCCACTTT. This codes for CASSSGQGINSPLHF.